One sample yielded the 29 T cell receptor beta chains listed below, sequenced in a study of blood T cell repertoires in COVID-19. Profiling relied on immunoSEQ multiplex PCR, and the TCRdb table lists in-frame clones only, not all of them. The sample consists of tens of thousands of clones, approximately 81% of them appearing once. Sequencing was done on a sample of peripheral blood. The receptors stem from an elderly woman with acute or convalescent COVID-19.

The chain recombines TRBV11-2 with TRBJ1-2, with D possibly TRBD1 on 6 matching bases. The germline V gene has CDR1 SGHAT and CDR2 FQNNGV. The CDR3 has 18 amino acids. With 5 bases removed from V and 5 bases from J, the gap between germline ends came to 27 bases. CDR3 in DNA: TGTGCCAGCAGCCTTAGCGGGGGCAGGGAAAGGGTAGGGTATGGCTACACCTTC. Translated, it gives CASSLSGGRERVGYGYTF. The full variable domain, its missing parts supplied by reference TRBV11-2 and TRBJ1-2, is EAGVAQSPRYKIIEKRQSVAFWCNPISGHATLYWYQQILGQGPKLLIQFQNNGVVDDSQLPKDRFSAERLKGVDSTLKIQPAKLEDSAVYLCASSLSGGRERVGYGYTFGSGTRLTVV.

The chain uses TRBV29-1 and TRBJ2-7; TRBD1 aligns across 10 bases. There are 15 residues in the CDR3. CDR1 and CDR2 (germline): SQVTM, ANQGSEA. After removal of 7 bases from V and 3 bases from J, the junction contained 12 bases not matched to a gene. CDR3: CSATYVGTGDYEQYF. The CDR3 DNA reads TGCAGCGCAACCTACGTCGGGACAGGGGACTACGAGCAGTACTTC.

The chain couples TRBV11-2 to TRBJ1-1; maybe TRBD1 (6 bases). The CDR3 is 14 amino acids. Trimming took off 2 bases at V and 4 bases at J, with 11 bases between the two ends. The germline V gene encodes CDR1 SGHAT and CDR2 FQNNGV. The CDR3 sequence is CASSLLLGGTEAFF. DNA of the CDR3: TGTGCCAGCAGCTTACTTTTAGGGGGCACTGAAGCTTTCTTT.

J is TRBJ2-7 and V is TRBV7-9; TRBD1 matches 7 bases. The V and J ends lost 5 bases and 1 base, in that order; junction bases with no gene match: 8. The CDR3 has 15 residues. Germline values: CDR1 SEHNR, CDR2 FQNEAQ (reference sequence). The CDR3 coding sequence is TGTGCCAGCAGCAACAGACAGGGTGGGTCCTACGAGCAGTACTTC. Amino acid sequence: CASSNRQGGSYEQYF.

CDR3 amino acids: CASSRTSGGIEQFF. The CDR3 nucleotides read TGTGCCAGCAGCCGGACTAGCGGGGGTATTGAGCAGTTCTTC. This chain joins TRBV9 and TRBJ2-1, with 13 bases that match TRBD2. Trimming took 4 bases from V and 9 from J; bases not matched to a gene: 4. The CDR3 has 14 residues. Germline V gives CDR1 SGDLS, CDR2 YYNGEE.

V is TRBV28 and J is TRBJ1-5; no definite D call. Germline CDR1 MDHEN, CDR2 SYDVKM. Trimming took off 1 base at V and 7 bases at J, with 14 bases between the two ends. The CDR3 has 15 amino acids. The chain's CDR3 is CASSLSPPREQPQHF. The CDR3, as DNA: TGTGCCAGCAGTTTATCTCCCCCACGGGAGCAGCCCCAGCATTTT.

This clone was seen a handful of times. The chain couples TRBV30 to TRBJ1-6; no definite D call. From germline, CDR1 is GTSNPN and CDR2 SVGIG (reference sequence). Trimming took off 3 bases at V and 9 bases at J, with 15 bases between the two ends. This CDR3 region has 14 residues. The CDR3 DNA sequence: TGTGCCTGGAGAGGGAGGACCGAGGCTTCACCCCTCCACTTT. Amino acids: CAWRGRTEASPLHF.

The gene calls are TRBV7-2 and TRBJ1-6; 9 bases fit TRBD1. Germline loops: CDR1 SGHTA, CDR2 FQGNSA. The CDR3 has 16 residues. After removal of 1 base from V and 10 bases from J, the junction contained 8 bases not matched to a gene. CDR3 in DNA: TGTGCCAGCAGCTTAGGAGGACAGGGGCTACCATCACCCCTCCACTTT. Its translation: CASSLGGQGLPSPLHF.

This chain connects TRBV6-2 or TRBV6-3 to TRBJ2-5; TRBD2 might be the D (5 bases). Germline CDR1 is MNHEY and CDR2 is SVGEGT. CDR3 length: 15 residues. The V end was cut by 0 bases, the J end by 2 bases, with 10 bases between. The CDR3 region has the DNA TGTGCCAGCAGTTACTCACCGGGAAAACAAGAGACCCAGTACTTC. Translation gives CASSYSPGKQETQYF.

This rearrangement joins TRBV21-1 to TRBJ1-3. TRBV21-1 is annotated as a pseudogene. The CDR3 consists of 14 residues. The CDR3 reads CASSLRSSPNTIYF. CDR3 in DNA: TGTGCCAGCAGCCTACGCTCCTCTCCAAACACCATATATTTT.

CDR3 nucleotide sequence: TGTGCCAGCAGCTCTTTCTCTAACACTGAAGCTTTCTTT. Amino acids: CASSSFSNTEAFF. The V call is TRBV11-3, the J call TRBJ1-1; no clear D. V shed 4 bases and J shed 2 bases, with 8 bases lying between them. From germline, CDR1 is SGHNT and CDR2 YENEEA. The CDR3 runs 13 residues.

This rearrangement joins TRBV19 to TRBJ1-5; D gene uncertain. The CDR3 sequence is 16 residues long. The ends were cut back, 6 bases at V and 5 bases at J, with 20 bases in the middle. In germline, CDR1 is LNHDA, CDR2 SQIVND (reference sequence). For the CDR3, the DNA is TGTGCCAGTAGCCCCATTCGACTGGTCTCTCATCAGCCCCAGCATTTT. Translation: CASSPIRLVSHQPQHF.

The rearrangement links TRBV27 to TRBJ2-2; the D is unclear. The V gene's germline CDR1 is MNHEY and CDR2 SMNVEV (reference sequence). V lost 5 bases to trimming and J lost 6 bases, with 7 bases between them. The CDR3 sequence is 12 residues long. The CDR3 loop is CASSKTSGELFF. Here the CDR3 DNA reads TGTGCCAGCAGTAAGACATCCGGGGAGCTGTTTTTT.

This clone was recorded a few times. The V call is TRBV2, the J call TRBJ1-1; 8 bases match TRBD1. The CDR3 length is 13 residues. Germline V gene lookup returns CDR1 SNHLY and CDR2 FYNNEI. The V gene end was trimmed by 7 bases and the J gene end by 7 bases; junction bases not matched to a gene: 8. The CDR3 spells CASTKDRDIEAFF. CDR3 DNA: TGTGCCAGCACCAAGGACAGGGACATTGAAGCTTTCTTT. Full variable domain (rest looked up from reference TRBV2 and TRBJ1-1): EPEVTQTPSHQVTQMGQEVILRCVPISNHLYFYWYRQILGQKVEFLVSFYNNEISEKSEIFDDQFSVERPDGSNFTLKIRSTKLEDSAMYFCASTKDRDIEAFFGQGTRLTVV.

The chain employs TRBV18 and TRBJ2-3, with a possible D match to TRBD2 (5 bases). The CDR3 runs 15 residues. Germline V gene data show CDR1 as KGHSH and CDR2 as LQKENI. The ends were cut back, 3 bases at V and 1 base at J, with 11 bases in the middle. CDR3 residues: CASSPPTRGTDTQYF. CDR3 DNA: TGTGCCAGCTCACCGCCCACGCGGGGCACAGATACGCAGTATTTT.

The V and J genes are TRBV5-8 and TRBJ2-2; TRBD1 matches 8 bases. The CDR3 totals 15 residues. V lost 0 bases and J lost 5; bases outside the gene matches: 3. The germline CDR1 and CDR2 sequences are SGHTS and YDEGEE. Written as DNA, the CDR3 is TGTGCCAGCAGCTTGGGGACAGGGTGGACCGGGGAGCTGTTTTTT. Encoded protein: CASSLGTGWTGELFF.

The CDR3 loop reads CASSLGQGSAQETQYF. The CDR3, as DNA: TGTGCCAGCTCACTAGGCCAGGGAAGCGCGCAAGAGACCCAGTACTTC. The chain has TRBV18 and TRBJ2-5; maybe TRBD1 (5 bases). This CDR3 is built from 16 residues. The germline V and J ends were trimmed by 4 bases and 2 bases, with 17 bases remaining between them. CDR1 is KGHSH, CDR2 LQKENI, per germline.

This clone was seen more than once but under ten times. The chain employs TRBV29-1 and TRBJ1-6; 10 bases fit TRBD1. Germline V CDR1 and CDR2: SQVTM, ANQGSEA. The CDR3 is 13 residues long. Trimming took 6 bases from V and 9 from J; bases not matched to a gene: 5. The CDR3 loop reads CSVSTGGSSPLHF. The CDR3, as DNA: TGCAGCGTGTCGACAGGGGGCTCTTCACCCCTCCACTTT. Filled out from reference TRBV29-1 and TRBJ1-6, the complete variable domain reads SAVISQKPSRDICQRGTSLTIQCQVDSQVTMMFWYRQQPGQSLTLIATANQGSEATYESGFVIDKFPISRPNLTFSTLTVSNMSPEDSSIYLCSVSTGGSSPLHFGNGTRLTVT.

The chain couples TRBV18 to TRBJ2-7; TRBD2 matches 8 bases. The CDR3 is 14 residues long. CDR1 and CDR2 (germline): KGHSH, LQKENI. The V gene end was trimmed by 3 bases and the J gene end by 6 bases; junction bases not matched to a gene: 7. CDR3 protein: CASSPGGDRGEQYF. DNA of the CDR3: TGTGCCAGCTCACCCGGGGGGGACCGGGGCGAGCAGTACTTC. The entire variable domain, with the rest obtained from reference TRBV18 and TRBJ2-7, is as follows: NAGVMQNPRHLVRRRGQEARLRCSPMKGHSHVYWYRQLPEEGLKFMVYLQKENIIDESGMPKERFSAEFPKEGPSILRIQQVVRGDSAAYFCASSPGGDRGEQYFGPGTRLTVT.

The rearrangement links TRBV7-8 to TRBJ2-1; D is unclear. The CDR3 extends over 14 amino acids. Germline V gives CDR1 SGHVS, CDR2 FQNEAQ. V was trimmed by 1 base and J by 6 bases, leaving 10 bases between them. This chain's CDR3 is CASSLDQLLNEQFF. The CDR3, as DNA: TGTGCCAGCAGCTTAGATCAACTTCTCAATGAGCAGTTCTTC.

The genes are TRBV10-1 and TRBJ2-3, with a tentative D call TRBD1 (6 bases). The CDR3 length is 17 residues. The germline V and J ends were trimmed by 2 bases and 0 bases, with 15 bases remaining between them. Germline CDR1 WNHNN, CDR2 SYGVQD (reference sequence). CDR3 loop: CASSEKDRIFSTDTQYF. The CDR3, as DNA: TGCGCCAGCAGTGAGAAGGACAGAATATTTAGCACAGATACGCAGTATTTT.

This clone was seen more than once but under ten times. The CDR3 nucleotides are TGTGCCAGCAGCCAGCCGGAGGGCCTATACAATGAGCAGTTCTTC. This encodes CASSQPEGLYNEQFF. The rearrangement joins TRBV3-1 (or the pseudogene TRBV3-2) to TRBJ2-1; perhaps TRBD2 as D (6 bases). Germline loops: CDR1 LGHDT, CDR2 YNNKEL (reference sequence). This CDR3 is 15 amino acids long. V lost 3 bases, J lost 4 bases, and 13 bases lay in between.

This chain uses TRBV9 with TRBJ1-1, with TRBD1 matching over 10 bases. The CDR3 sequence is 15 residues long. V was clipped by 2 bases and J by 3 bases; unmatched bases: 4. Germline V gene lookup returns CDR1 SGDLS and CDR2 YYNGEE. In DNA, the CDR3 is TGTGCCAGCAGCGTTCGGACAGGGGGGGACACTGAAGCTTTCTTT. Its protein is CASSVRTGGDTEAFF. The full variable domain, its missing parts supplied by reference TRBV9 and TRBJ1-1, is DSGVTQTPKHLITATGQRVTLRCSPRSGDLSVYWYQQSLDQGLQFLIQYYNGEERAKGNILERFSAQQFPDLHSELNLSSLELGDSALYFCASSVRTGGDTEAFFGQGTRLTVV.

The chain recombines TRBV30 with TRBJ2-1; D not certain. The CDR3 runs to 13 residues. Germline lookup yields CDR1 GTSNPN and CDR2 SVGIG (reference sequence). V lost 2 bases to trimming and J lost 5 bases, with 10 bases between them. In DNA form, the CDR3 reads TGTGCCTGGAGTCCTCCCACACACAATGAGCAGTTCTTC. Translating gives CAWSPPTHNEQFF.

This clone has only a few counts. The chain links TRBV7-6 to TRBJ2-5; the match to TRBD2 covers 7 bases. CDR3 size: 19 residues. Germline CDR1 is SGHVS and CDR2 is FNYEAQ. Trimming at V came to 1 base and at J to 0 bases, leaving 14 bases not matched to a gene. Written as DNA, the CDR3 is TGTGCCAGCAGCTTAGGCCGGGGTCCCGGGGAGGGATACCAAGAGACCCAGTACTTC. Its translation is CASSLGRGPGEGYQETQYF.

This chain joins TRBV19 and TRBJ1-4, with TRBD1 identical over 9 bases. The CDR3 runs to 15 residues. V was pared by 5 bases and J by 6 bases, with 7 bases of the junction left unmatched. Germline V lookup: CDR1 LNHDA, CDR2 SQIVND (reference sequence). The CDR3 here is CASSPQQGAHEKLFF. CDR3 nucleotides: TGTGCCAGTAGTCCCCAACAGGGGGCGCATGAAAAACTGTTTTTT.

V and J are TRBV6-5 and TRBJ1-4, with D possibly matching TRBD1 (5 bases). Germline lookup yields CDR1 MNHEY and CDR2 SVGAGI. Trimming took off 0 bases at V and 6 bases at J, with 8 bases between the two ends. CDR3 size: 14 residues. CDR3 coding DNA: TGTGCCAGCAGTTACTCGCGGGGGGATGAAAAACTGTTTTTT. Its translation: CASSYSRGDEKLFF.

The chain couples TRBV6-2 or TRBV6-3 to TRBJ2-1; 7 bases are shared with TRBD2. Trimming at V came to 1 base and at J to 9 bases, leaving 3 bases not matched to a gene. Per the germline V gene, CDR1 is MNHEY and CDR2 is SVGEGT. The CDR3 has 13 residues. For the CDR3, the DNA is TGTGCCAGCAGTTACTTCGGGGGGACTGAGCAGTTCTTC. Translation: CASSYFGGTEQFF.

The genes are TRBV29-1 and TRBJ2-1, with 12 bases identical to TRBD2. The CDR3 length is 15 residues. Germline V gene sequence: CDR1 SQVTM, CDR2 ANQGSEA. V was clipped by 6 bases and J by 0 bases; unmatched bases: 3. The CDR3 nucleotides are TGCAGCGTAACTAGCGGGGGGCGCTCCTACAATGAGCAGTTCTTC. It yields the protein CSVTSGGRSYNEQFF.